These 31 T cell receptor beta chains originate from one sample sequenced in a study of vaccination and CD4 T cells after COVID-19. Treatment of the sample: roughly nine-day PBMC culture with coronavirus spike peptide pools or control peptides (ViraFEST assay). An Oncomine TCR Beta short-read assay was used to sequence the DNA from cultured CD4+ T cells. TCRdb passed the PCR reads through MiXCR, listing each CDR3 protein once. This table has about 20,000 distinct CDR3 sequences, over 35% appearing once. Their cognate antigens are unknown. This sample comprised CD4+ T cells from blood, cultured in vitro, obtained before SARS-CoV-2 vaccination. The receptors shown here come from a human donor who received a COVID-19 vaccine.

The rearrangement joins TRBV30 to TRBJ2-7; D is perhaps TRBD2 (5 bases). Germline-derived CDR1 and CDR2 are GTSNPN and SVGIG (reference sequence). V lost 2 bases and J lost 3, with 11 bases in between. The CDR3 contains 13 residues. The CDR3 loop reads CAWSKGVGYEQYF. The CDR3 nucleotides are TGTGCCTGGAGTAAGGGAGTGGGCTACGAGCAGTACTTC.

This clonotype has more than one count but fewer than ten. The chain combines TRBV12-3 or TRBV12-4 with TRBJ1-1; tentative D call: TRBD1 (5 bases). V lost 4 bases to trimming and J lost 7 bases, with 19 bases between them. CDR3 length: 15 amino acids. This CDR3 is CASSSQKGGGVEAFF. In DNA, the CDR3 is TGTGCCAGCAGTTCCCAAAAAGGAGGAGGGGTTGAAGCTTTCTTT.

The CDR3 loop is CASSLSSGARFYEQYF. CDR3 bases: TGTGCCAGCAGCTTGAGTTCGGGGGCGCGGTTTTACGAGCAGTACTTC. This rearrangement joins TRBV5-5 to TRBJ2-7; perhaps D is TRBD1 or TRBD2 (6 bases each). Germline-derived CDR1 and CDR2 are SGHKS and YYEKEE (reference sequence). CDR3 length: 16 amino acids. Trimming cost V 1 base and J 4 bases, with 18 bases left between them.

In this sample, this clonotype turned up a few times. This rearrangement joins TRBV19 to TRBJ1-5, with no clear D. The CDR3 sequence is 13 residues long. Germline CDR1 reads LNHDA; CDR2 reads SQIVND (reference sequence). Trimming stripped 3 bases from V and 9 bases from J, with 12 bases between. The CDR3 protein is CASSIPGIPPQHF. The CDR3 DNA sequence: TGTGCCAGTAGTATCCCGGGGATTCCGCCCCAGCATTTT.

The sample holds a few counts of this clonotype. This chain joins TRBV6-1 and TRBJ2-2; D is perhaps TRBD1 (6 bases). This CDR3 contains 14 residues. The germline gives CDR1 MNHNS, CDR2 SASEGT. Trimming took 7 bases from V and 3 from J, leaving 12 bases between them. CDR3 nucleotides: TGTGCCAGCACCGGACAGACGTACACCGGGGAGCTGTTTTTT. This sequence encodes CASTGQTYTGELFF.

The J gene is TRBJ1-2, the V gene TRBV5-4; 7 bases map to TRBD1. Germline CDR1 is SGHNT and CDR2 is YYREEE (reference sequence). The junction had 4 bases not matched to a gene; V was cut back by 4 bases and J by 4 bases. The CDR3 is made up of 13 amino acids. Here the CDR3 DNA reads TGTGCCAGCAGCCTGGGACAGATCTATGGCTACACCTTC. Translated: CASSLGQIYGYTF.

The rearrangement uses TRBV5-1 and TRBJ2-1; D perhaps matches TRBD2 (5 bases). The CDR3 contains 12 residues. CDR1 and CDR2 (germline): SGHRS, YFSETQ. Trimming cost V 1 base and J 9 bases, with 8 bases left between them. The CDR3 loop reads CASSLRAGEQFF. CDR3 DNA: TGCGCCAGCAGCTTGAGGGCGGGTGAGCAGTTCTTC.

The chain employs TRBV21-1 and TRBJ2-7; the table calls TRBD1, which could not be checked here. TRBV21-1 is listed as a pseudogene. CDR3 length: 15 residues. CDR3 bases: TGTGCCAGCAGTCAACCAGGAGACAGGACCTACGAGCAGTACTTC. Amino acid sequence: CASSQPGDRTYEQYF.

This clonotype came up a few times. CDR3 residues: CSARDLGRNNYGYTF. The DNA for the CDR3 is TGCAGTGCTAGAGATCTAGGCAGAAATAACTATGGCTACACCTTC. The genes are TRBV20-1 and TRBJ1-2; D not resolved. This CDR3 region has 15 residues. V was clipped by 0 bases and J by 1 base, with 12 bases between them. Germline CDR1 and CDR2: DFQATT and SNEGSKA (reference sequence).

The V and J genes are TRBV6-5 and TRBJ2-7; D not certain. The V gene lost 3 bases and the J gene lost 4 bases, with 4 bases spanning the gap. The CDR3 loop spans 11 amino acids. Germline assignment: CDR1 MNHEY and CDR2 SVGAGI. CDR3 sequence (DNA): TGTGCCAGCAGTTATCGATACGAGCAGTACTTC. This encodes CASSYRYEQYF.

The chain couples TRBV7-2 to TRBJ1-1; D perhaps matches TRBD1 (5 bases). This CDR3 is 20 amino acids long. Germline-derived CDR1 and CDR2 are SGHTA and FQGNSA. Trimming stripped 1 base from V and 0 bases from J, with 24 bases between. CDR3 in DNA: TGTGCCAGCAGCTTAGGAGGGTTGACGGGATGGGGGTACATGAACACTGAAGCTTTCTTT. Protein product: CASSLGGLTGWGYMNTEAFF.

This clonotype turned up a few times. The genes are TRBV6-5 and TRBJ2-3; D may match TRBD1 or TRBD2 (5 bases each). The CDR3 sequence is 16 residues long. CDR1 and CDR2 from the germline V gene are MNHEY and SVGAGI. V lost 0 bases, J lost 0 bases, and 10 bases lay in between. In nucleotides, the CDR3 is TGTGCCAGCAGTTACTCGACCGGGGCTAGCACAGATACGCAGTATTTT. It is translated as CASSYSTGASTDTQYF.

The genes are TRBV5-1 and TRBJ2-2; 9 bases line up with TRBD1. Germline CDR1 SGHRS, CDR2 YFSETQ. The CDR3 spans 15 residues. J was trimmed by 5 bases and V by 3 bases; bases with no gene match: 5. The CDR3 protein is CASSYDRGGTGELFF. The CDR3 DNA is TGCGCCAGCAGCTACGACAGGGGGGGGACCGGGGAGCTGTTTTTT.

There are a few counts of this clonotype. The chain carries TRBV6-1 and TRBJ1-1; D uncertain. The CDR3 is 12 residues long. Trimming pared 7 bases from V and 6 bases from J, leaving 12 bases between. Germline V gene lookup returns CDR1 MNHNS and CDR2 SASEGT. In nucleotides, the CDR3 is TGTGCCAGCAATCGATGGATGGCTGAAGCTTTCTTT. Amino acid sequence: CASNRWMAEAFF.

This clonotype came up a few times. This chain uses TRBV7-9 with TRBJ2-5; TRBD2 aligns across 13 bases. This CDR3 is built from 16 residues. Germline V gives CDR1 SEHNR, CDR2 FQNEAQ (reference sequence). Trimming took 4 bases from V and 2 from J; bases not matched to a gene: 4. The CDR3 spells CASSWGLAGKQETQYF. The CDR3 coding sequence is TGTGCCAGCAGCTGGGGACTAGCGGGGAAACAAGAGACCCAGTACTTC. Looking up the rest from reference TRBV7-9 and TRBJ2-5 gives the full variable domain: DTGVSQNPRHKITKRGQNVTFRCDPISEHNRLYWYRQTLGQGPEFLTYFQNEAQLEKSRLLSDRFSAERPKGSFSTLEIQRTEQGDSAMYLCASSWGLAGKQETQYFGPGTRLLVL.

This sequence joins TRBV7-2 and TRBJ2-5; 7 bases are shared with TRBD2. The CDR3 covers 15 residues. The V gene's germline CDR1 is SGHTA and CDR2 FQGNSA. V was pared by 5 bases and J by 2 bases, with 8 bases of the junction left unmatched. CDR3 coding DNA: TGTGCCAGCAGCCGGACTAGGGGCGGGCAAGAGACCCAGTACTTC. Its protein is CASSRTRGGQETQYF.

The rearrangement joins TRBV5-4 to TRBJ2-3; D gene ambiguous. Germline CDR1 is SGHNT and CDR2 is YYREEE (reference sequence). V shed 1 base and J shed 4 bases, with 7 bases lying between them. The CDR3 is 13 amino acids. The CDR3 DNA is TGTGCCAGCAGCTTGTCAGGACCAGATACGCAGTATTTT. Amino acid sequence: CASSLSGPDTQYF.

The table lists this clonotype with a few counts. The V call is TRBV5-5, the J call TRBJ2-5; D not resolved. CDR1 is SGHKS and CDR2 is YYEKEE in the germline V gene (reference sequence). The CDR3 loop spans 14 amino acids. V shed 4 bases and J shed 2 bases, with 12 bases lying between them. CDR3 in DNA: TGTGCCAGCAGCCCACCGGGCGTTCAAGAGACCCAGTACTTC. Amino acid sequence: CASSPPGVQETQYF.

The rearrangement joins TRBV19 to TRBJ1-6; 9 bases match TRBD1. Trimming took 1 base from V and 2 from J; bases not matched to a gene: 12. The CDR3 contains 20 residues. Germline CDR1 and CDR2: LNHDA and SQIVND (reference sequence). Written as DNA, the CDR3 is TGTGCCAGTAGTATAGCTGGGGGACAGGGCTGGACGACCTATAATTCACCCCTCCACTTT. This translates into CASSIAGGQGWTTYNSPLHF.

The chain recombines TRBV20-1 with TRBJ1-6, with a tentative D call TRBD1 (6 bases). V lost 0 bases and J 4 bases, leaving 10 bases between the germline ends. The CDR3 has 15 amino acids. Germline CDR1 is DFQATT and CDR2 is SNEGSKA (reference sequence). DNA for the CDR3: TGCAGTGCTAGAGATACAGGGAAATATAATTCACCCCTCCACTTT. It translates to CSARDTGKYNSPLHF.

V usage is TRBV21-1 and J usage is TRBJ2-2; TRBD1 is the table's D call and was not checked against the DNA. TRBV21-1 is tagged as a pseudogene. There are 15 residues in the CDR3. Here the CDR3 DNA reads TGTGCCAGCAGAGGTGAATACAGGATCAACGGGGAGCTGTTTTTT. Its protein is CASRGEYRINGELFF.

This sequence joins TRBV19 and TRBJ2-2; D ambiguous. The CDR3 loop spans 15 amino acids. Germline CDR1 reads LNHDA; CDR2 reads SQIVND (reference sequence). V was clipped by 8 bases and J by 7 bases, with 20 bases between them. The DNA for the CDR3 is TGTGCCAGTGGGATGGACCGGATAGTAGGCGGGGAGCTGTTTTTT. This encodes CASGMDRIVGGELFF.

The V gene is TRBV20-1, the J gene TRBJ1-5; D gene uncertain. The germline V gene has CDR1 DFQATT and CDR2 SNEGSKA (reference sequence). The CDR3 has 15 residues. V lost 3 bases, J lost 5 bases, and 17 bases lay in between. Written as DNA, the CDR3 is TGCAGTGCTAGCGGCCTCTTTACCCGGGATCAGCCCCAGCATTTT. Encoded protein: CSASGLFTRDQPQHF.

This clonotype was recorded a few times. This chain uses TRBV27 with TRBJ1-2, with D tentatively TRBD1 (6 bases). Deletions cut 0 bases from V and 8 bases from J, with 10 bases between. The germline CDR1 and CDR2 sequences are MNHEY and SMNVEV (reference sequence). The length of the CDR3 is 13 residues. This CDR3 reads CASSLSGAQGYTF. CDR3 bases: TGTGCCAGCAGTTTATCGGGGGCGCAGGGCTACACCTTC.

The chain combines TRBV19 with TRBJ2-2; D gene uncertain. V shed 4 bases and J shed 2 bases, with 8 bases lying between them. Germline V lookup: CDR1 LNHDA, CDR2 SQIVND (reference sequence). This CDR3 contains 14 residues. Here the CDR3 reads CASSTDTNTGELFF. In nucleotides, the CDR3 is TGTGCCAGTAGTACAGACACCAACACCGGGGAGCTGTTTTTT.

This clonotype was picked up a small number of times. This chain uses TRBV6-1 with TRBJ1-6; 7 bases fit TRBD1. The CDR3 sequence is 13 residues long. Germline trimming cut 5 bases from V and 10 bases from J; bases unmatched to any gene: 5. Germline lookup yields CDR1 MNHNS and CDR2 SASEGT. CDR3 amino acids: CASSRDRDSPLHF. DNA for the CDR3: TGTGCCAGCAGTCGAGACAGGGACTCACCCCTCCACTTT.

This clonotype came up a few times. The chain is built from TRBV19 and TRBJ2-7; tentatively, D is TRBD1 or TRBD2 (6 bases each). Deletions cut 7 bases from V and 0 bases from J, with 10 bases between. The CDR3 sequence is 13 residues long. The germline V gene encodes CDR1 LNHDA and CDR2 SQIVND (reference sequence). CDR3 sequence reads: CASKSGASYEQYF. Written as DNA, the CDR3 is TGTGCCAGTAAGTCGGGGGCCTCCTACGAGCAGTACTTC.

Turning to this clonotype: Germline and junction disagree at one end, which may indicate a read error. CDR3 loop: CTSSYGTRGRDTQYF. CDR3 nucleotide sequence: TGTACCAGCAGTTACGGGACCAGAGGCAGAGATACGCAGTATTTT. The gene calls are TRBV27 and TRBJ2-3; D could derive from TRBD1 or TRBD2 (5 bases each). CDR1 and CDR2 (germline): MNHEY, SMNVEV (reference sequence). The CDR3 is 15 residues long.

This chain uses TRBV6-2 or TRBV6-3 with TRBJ1-2, with D uncertain. This CDR3 has 13 residues. Germline assignment: CDR1 MNHEY and CDR2 SVGEGT. Between the trimmed V and J ends, which lost 10 bases and 2 bases, there was a span of 14 bases. This CDR3 is CAIHDNRNYGYTF. The CDR3 DNA reads TGTGCCATCCATGACAACCGAAACTATGGCTACACCTTC.

The chain uses TRBV10-3 and TRBJ1-1; D is possibly TRBD1 (6 bases). Trimming took 11 bases from V and 0 from J, leaving 13 bases between them. The CDR3 spans 13 residues. Per the germline V gene, CDR1 is ENHRY and CDR2 is SYGVKD. As DNA, the CDR3 is TGTGCCTCCCTCAGGGACATGAACACTGAAGCTTTCTTT. It yields the protein CASLRDMNTEAFF.

V is TRBV20-1 and J is TRBJ1-2, with D possibly TRBD1 on 5 matching bases. V was clipped by 6 bases and J by 4 bases, with 18 bases between them. The V gene's germline CDR1 is DFQATT and CDR2 SNEGSKA (reference sequence). The CDR3 sequence is 14 residues long. The CDR3 coding sequence is TGCAGTGCATTAGGGGTGTCTACCCTCTATGGCTACACCTTC. This encodes CSALGVSTLYGYTF.